Detailed here is one T cell receptor (beta chain). This sample was taken from a study of blood T cell repertoires in COVID-19. Across the study: PBMCs, B-cell-depleted T cells, or T cells were the source of the cDNA or gDNA that made up the material.

Germline V gene lookup returns CDR1 MNHNY and CDR2 SVGAGI (reference sequence). V was shortened by 2 bases and J by 0 bases, with 8 bases between the two germline ends. The CDR3 has 15 amino acids. Assay used: immunoSEQ multiplex PCR; TCRdb lists only in-frame clones, some missing. This sample has 300,000 to 350,000 clones; around 90% occur once, and the top ten carry 8.9%. Everyone who took part was about 18 to 90 years old, and they came from about 23 US areas. Participants had their cohort set by participant-reported clinical history. Either two negative PCRs, clearance, or symptom resolution qualified Cohort 3 donors as recovered.

This receptor was identified in a woman under 30 who had recovered from COVID-19. What was sequenced was PBMCs or T cells enriched from blood (not recorded which). The V gene is TRBV6-6, the J gene TRBJ2-1, with no clear D. This CDR3 is CASSYIRSSYNEQFF. CDR3 in DNA: TGTGCCAGCAGTTACATCCGTAGCTCCTACAATGAGCAGTTCTTC.